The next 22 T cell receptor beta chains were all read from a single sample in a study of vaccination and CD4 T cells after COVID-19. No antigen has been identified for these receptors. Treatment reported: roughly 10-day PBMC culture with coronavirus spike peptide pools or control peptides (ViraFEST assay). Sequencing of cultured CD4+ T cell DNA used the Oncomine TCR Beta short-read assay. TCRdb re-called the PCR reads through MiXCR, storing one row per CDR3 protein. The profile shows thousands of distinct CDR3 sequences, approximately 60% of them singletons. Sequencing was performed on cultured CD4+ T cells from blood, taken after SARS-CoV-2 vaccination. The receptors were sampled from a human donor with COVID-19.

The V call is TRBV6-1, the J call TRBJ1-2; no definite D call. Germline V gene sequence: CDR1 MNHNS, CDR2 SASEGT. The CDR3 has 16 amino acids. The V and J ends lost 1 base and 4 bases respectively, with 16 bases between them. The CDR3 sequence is CASSEDGGYTGYGYTF. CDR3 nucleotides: TGTGCCAGCAGTGAAGATGGAGGATACACGGGCTATGGCTACACCTTC.

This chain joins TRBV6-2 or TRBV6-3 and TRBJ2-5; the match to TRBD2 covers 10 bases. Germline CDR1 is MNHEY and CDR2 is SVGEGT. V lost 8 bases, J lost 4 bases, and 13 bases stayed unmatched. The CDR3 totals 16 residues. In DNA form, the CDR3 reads TGTGCCAGCCCCCGTCAGAATAGACTAGCGGGAGAGACCCAGTACTTC. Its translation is CASPRQNRLAGETQYF.

In DNA form, the CDR3 reads TGCAGTGCTGGCGGAGGCGTTTATAGCAATCAGCCCCAGCATTTT. Amino acid sequence: CSAGGGVYSNQPQHF. The chain employs TRBV20-1 and TRBJ1-5; D remains ambiguous. Germline values: CDR1 DFQATT, CDR2 SNEGSKA (reference sequence). The ends were cut back, 5 bases at V and 0 bases at J, with 14 bases in the middle. CDR3 length: 15 residues.

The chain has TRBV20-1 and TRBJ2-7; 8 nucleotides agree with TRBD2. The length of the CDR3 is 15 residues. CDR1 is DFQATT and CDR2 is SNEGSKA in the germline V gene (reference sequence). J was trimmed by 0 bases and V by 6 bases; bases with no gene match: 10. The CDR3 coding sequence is TGCAGTGCCGGATTCCTCCTAGCGGGCTCCTACGAGCAGTACTTC. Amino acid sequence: CSAGFLLAGSYEQYF.

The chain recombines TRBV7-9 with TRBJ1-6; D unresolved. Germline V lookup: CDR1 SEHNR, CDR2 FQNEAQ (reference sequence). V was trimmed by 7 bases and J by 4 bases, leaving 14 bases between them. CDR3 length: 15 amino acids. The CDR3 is CASTNYAAYNSPLHF. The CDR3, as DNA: TGTGCCAGCACCAATTACGCGGCATATAATTCACCCCTCCACTTT.

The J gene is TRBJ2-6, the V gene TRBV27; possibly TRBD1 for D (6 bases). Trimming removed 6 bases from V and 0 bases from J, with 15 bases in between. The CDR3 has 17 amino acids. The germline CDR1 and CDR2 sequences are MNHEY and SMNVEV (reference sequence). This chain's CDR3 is CASRFGTLSSGANVLTF. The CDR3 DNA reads TGTGCCAGCAGGTTCGGGACACTAAGCTCTGGGGCCAACGTCCTGACTTTC.

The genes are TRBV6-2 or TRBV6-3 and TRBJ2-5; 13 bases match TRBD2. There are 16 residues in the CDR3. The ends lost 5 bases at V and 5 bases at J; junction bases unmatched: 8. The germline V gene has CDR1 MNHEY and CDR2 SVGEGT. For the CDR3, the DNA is TGTGCCAGCAGTAAACTAGCGGGGGGGGCAGTTGAGACCCAGTACTTC. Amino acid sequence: CASSKLAGGAVETQYF.

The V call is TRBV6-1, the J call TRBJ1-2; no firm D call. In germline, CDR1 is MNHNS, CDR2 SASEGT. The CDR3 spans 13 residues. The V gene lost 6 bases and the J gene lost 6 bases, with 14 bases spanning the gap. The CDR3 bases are TGTGCCAGCAGCCTCGATTGGGGAAATGGCTACACCTTC. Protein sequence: CASSLDWGNGYTF.

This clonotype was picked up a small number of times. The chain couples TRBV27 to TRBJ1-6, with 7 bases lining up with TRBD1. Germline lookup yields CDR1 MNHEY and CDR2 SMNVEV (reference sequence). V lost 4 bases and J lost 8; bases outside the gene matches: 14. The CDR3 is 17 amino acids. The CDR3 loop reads CASSSATGKSAYSPLHF. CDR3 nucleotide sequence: TGTGCCAGCAGTTCCGCGACAGGGAAATCGGCCTATTCACCCCTCCACTTT.

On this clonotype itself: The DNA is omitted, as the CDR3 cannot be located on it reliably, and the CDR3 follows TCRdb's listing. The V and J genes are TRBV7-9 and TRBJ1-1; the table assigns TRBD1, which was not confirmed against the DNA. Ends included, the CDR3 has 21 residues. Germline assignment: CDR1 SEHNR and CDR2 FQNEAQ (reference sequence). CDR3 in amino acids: CASSFGGPYEQYFGPGTEAFF.

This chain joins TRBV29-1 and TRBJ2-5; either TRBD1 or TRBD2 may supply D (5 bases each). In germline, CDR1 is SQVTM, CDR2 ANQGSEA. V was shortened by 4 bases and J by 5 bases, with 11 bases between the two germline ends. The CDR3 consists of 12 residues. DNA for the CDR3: TGCAGCGTTGCGCGCAGGGACGAGACCCAGTACTTC. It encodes CSVARRDETQYF.

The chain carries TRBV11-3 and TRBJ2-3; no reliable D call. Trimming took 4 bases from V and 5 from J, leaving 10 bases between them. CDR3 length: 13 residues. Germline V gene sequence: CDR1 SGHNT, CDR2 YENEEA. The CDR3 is CASSSSRLDTQYF. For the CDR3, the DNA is TGTGCCAGCAGCTCCAGTAGGTTAGATACGCAGTATTTT. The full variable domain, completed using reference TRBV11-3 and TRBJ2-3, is EAGVVQSPRYKIIEKKQPVAFWCNPISGHNTLYWYLQNLGQGPELLIRYENEEAVDDSQLPKDRFSAERLKGVDSTLKIQPAELGDSAVYLCASSSSRLDTQYFGPGTRLTVL.

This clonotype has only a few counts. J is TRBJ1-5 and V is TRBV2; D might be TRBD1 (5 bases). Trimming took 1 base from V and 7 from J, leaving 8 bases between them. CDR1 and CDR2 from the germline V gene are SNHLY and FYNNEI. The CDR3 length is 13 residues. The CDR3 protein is CASSEGGGQPQHF. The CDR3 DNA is TGTGCCAGCAGTGAAGGGGGGGGGCAGCCCCAGCATTTT. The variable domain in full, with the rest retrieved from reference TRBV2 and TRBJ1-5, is EPEVTQTPSHQVTQMGQEVILRCVPISNHLYFYWYRQILGQKVEFLVSFYNNEISEKSEIFDDQFSVERPDGSNFTLKIRSTKLEDSAMYFCASSEGGGQPQHFGDGTRLSIL.

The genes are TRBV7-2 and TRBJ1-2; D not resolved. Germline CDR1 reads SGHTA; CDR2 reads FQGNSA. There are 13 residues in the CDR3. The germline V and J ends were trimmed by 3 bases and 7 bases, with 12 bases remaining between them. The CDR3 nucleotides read TGTGCCAGCAGCTTTGCCGCAACGAGTGGCTACACCTTC. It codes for CASSFAATSGYTF.

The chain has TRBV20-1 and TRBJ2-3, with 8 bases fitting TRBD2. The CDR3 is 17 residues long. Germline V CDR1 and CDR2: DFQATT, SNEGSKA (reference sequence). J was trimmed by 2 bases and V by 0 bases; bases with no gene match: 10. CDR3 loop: CSARDRRAGAFTDTQYF. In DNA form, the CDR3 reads TGCAGTGCTAGAGATCGTCGAGCGGGAGCCTTCACAGATACGCAGTATTTT.

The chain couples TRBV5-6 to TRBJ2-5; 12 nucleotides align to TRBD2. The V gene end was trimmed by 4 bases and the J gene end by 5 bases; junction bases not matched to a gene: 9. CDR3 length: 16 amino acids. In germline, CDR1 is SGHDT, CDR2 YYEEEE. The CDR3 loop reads CASSPSTSGGGETQYF. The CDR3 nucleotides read TGTGCCAGCAGCCCATCGACTAGCGGGGGCGGGGAGACCCAGTACTTC.

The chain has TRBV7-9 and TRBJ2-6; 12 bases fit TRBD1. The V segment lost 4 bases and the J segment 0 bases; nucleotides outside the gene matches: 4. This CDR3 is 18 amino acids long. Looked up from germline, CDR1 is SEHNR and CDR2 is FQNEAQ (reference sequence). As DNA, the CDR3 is TGTGCCAGCAGCTCGGGACAGGGGGCGTCCTCTGGGGCCAACGTCCTGACTTTC. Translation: CASSSGQGASSGANVLTF. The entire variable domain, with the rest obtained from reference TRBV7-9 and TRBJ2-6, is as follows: DTGVSQNPRHKITKRGQNVTFRCDPISEHNRLYWYRQTLGQGPEFLTYFQNEAQLEKSRLLSDRFSAERPKGSFSTLEIQRTEQGDSAMYLCASSSGQGASSGANVLTFGAGSRLTVL.

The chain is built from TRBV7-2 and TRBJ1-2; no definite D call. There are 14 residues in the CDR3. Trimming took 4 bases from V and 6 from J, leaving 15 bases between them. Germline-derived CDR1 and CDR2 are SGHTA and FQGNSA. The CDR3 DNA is TGTGCCAGCAGCTCCCGGAAATACTCCGATGGCTACACCTTC. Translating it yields CASSSRKYSDGYTF.

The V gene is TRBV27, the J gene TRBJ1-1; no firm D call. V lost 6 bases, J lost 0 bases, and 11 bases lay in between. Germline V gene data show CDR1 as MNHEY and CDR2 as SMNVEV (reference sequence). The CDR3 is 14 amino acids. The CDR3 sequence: CASSEAPMNTEAFF. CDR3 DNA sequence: TGTGCCAGCAGCGAGGCCCCTATGAACACTGAAGCTTTCTTT.

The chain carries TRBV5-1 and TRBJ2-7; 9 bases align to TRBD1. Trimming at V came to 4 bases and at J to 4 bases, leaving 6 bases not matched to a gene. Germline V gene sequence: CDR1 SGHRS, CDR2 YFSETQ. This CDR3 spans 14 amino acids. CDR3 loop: CASSRTGERYEQYF. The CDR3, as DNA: TGCGCCAGCAGCCGGACAGGGGAAAGATACGAGCAGTACTTC.

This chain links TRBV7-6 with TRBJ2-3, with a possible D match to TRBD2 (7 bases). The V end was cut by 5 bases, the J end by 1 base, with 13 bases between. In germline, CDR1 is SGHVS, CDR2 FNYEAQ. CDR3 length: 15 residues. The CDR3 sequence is CASSGQRGGTDTQYF. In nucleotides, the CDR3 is TGTGCCAGCAGCGGACAGCGGGGAGGCACAGATACGCAGTATTTT.

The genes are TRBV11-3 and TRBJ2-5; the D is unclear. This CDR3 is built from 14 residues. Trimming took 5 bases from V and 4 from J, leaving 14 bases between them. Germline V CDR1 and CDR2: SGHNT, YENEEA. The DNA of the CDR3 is TGTGCCAGCAGCCCTATCTCAGCCCTAGAGACCCAGTACTTC. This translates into CASSPISALETQYF.